This T cell receptor beta chain came from a study of blood T cell repertoires in COVID-19. For the study at large: The United States, Italy and Spain were the sources of the acute and convalescent COVID-19 samples.

The CDR3 is 15 residues long. The V end lost 3 bases, the J end lost 0 bases, and 11 bases lay between the germline ends. The germline V gene has CDR1 SGHVS and CDR2 FQNEAQ. Only in-frame clones appear in the TCRdb table, and some are missing; sequencing was by immunoSEQ multiplex PCR. The profile shows over 130,000 clones, 60% to 85% of them singletons. The chain links TRBV7-8 to TRBJ1-1; D is possibly TRBD1 (5 bases). Sequencing input: peripheral blood. The receptor comes from a woman older than 75 with active or convalescent COVID-19. The CDR3 loop is CASSLGGTVNTEAFF. CDR3 sequence (DNA): TGTGCCAGCAGCTTGGGGGGAACGGTGAACACTGAAGCTTTCTTT.